A single sample gave rise to the 16 T cell receptor beta chains below, sequenced in a study of Ad26.COV2.S vaccination and SARS-CoV-2 variants. As to treatment: roughly 20 received Ad26.COV2.S at low or high dose, single or two shots; 5 received placebo; per-sample allocation not given. The study sampled participants on day 63 after the first vaccine or placebo injection. Produced via immunoSEQ multiplex PCR; TCRdb's table is partial and in-frame only. The data hold 410,000 or so clones, with 80% to 95% observed a single time. Source: peripheral blood, taken in a trial of Ad26.COV2.S vaccine versus placebo. The receptors shown here come from a person between 18 and 65 years old who received the Ad26.COV2.S COVID-19 vaccine or a placebo.

The chain links TRBV3-1 (or the pseudogene TRBV3-2) to TRBJ2-2; either TRBD1 or TRBD2 may supply D (5 bases each). The CDR3 is 16 residues long. From germline, CDR1 is LGHDT and CDR2 YNNKEL (reference sequence). The V end lost 5 bases, the J end lost 4 bases, and 17 bases lay between the germline ends. In DNA, the CDR3 is TGTGCCAGCAGCGAAACCGGGACCCCGGGCACCGGGGAGCTGTTTTTT. This encodes CASSETGTPGTGELFF.

This chain uses TRBV12-5 with TRBJ2-5; D remains ambiguous. The CDR3 has 15 residues. Trimming left V 1 base short and J 2 bases short, with 11 bases between. Germline-derived CDR1 and CDR2 are LGHNT and FRNRAP. CDR3 loop: CASGLGGQVQETQYF. The DNA of the CDR3 is TGTGCTAGTGGTTTGGGTGGGCAGGTTCAAGAGACCCAGTACTTC.

The J gene is TRBJ2-3, the V gene TRBV7-8; no firm D call. Germline CDR1 reads SGHVS; CDR2 reads FQNEAQ. The CDR3 has 13 amino acids. V was trimmed by 6 bases and J by 0 bases, leaving 7 bases between them. DNA of the CDR3: TGTGCCAGCAGGTACCAAAGCACAGATACGCAGTATTTT. This codes for CASRYQSTDTQYF.

V gene TRBV7-2 combines with J gene TRBJ2-5; 11 bases are shared with TRBD1. The CDR3 has 14 amino acids. The ends lost 4 bases at V and 6 bases at J; junction bases unmatched: 4. Germline CDR1 SGHTA, CDR2 FQGNSA. The CDR3, as DNA: TGTGCCAGCAGCTCGGGACAGGGGGTGAAGACCCAGTACTTC. Amino acids: CASSSGQGVKTQYF. The full variable domain, in which reference TRBV7-2 and TRBJ2-5 provide the parts outside the CDR3, is GAGVSQSPSNKVTEKGKDVELRCDPISGHTALYWYRQSLGQGLEFLIYFQGNSAPDKSGLPSDRFSAERTGGSVSTLTIQRTQQEDSAVYLCASSSGQGVKTQYFGPGTRLLVL.

The chain couples TRBV7-2 to TRBJ2-1; 15 bases agree with TRBD2. There are 18 residues in the CDR3. V lost 2 bases and J lost 7; bases outside the gene matches: 9. The V gene's germline CDR1 is SGHTA and CDR2 FQGNSA. The chain's CDR3 is CASSLIPYGLAGGNEQFF. The CDR3 DNA sequence: TGTGCCAGCAGCTTAATCCCTTATGGACTAGCGGGGGGGAATGAGCAGTTCTTC.

This rearrangement joins TRBV18 to TRBJ1-1; a possible D gene is TRBD1 (5 bases). The CDR3 sequence is 15 residues long. The germline V gene has CDR1 KGHSH and CDR2 LQKENI. V was shortened by 2 bases and J by 1 base, with 11 bases between the two germline ends. CDR3 DNA sequence: TGTGCCAGCTCACCATTGACAGCTTCGAACACTGAAGCTTTCTTT. The encoded protein is CASSPLTASNTEAFF. The complete variable domain, with remaining parts taken from reference TRBV18 and TRBJ1-1, reads NAGVMQNPRHLVRRRGQEARLRCSPMKGHSHVYWYRQLPEEGLKFMVYLQKENIIDESGMPKERFSAEFPKEGPSILRIQQVVRGDSAAYFCASSPLTASNTEAFFGQGTRLTVV.

V and J are TRBV3-1 (or the pseudogene TRBV3-2) and TRBJ2-7; the match to TRBD1 covers 9 bases. V shed 4 bases, J shed 2 bases, and the junction held 6 bases outside the gene matches. This CDR3 contains 15 residues. Germline assignment: CDR1 LGHDT and CDR2 YNNKEL (reference sequence). CDR3 coding DNA: TGTGCCAGCAGCCCAGGAGGGACAGGGACCTACGAGCAGTACTTC. Its translation: CASSPGGTGTYEQYF.

The chain has TRBV2 and TRBJ1-5, with D unclear. The V and J ends lost 1 base and 4 bases respectively, with 11 bases between them. The CDR3 runs 15 residues. The germline CDR1 and CDR2 sequences are SNHLY and FYNNEI. CDR3 in amino acids: CASSEGGGRNQPQHF. The CDR3 DNA follows: TGTGCCAGCAGTGAAGGAGGAGGGAGGAATCAGCCCCAGCATTTT.

The chain links TRBV4-3 to TRBJ1-2; 7 bases align to TRBD1. Germline loops: CDR1 LGHNA, CDR2 YSLEER. This CDR3 has 15 residues. V gave up 3 bases and J gave up 4 bases; unmatched junction bases: 8. As DNA, the CDR3 is TGCGCCAGCAGCCAGAGTGGCAGGGGGGTCTATGGCTACACCTTC. This codes for CASSQSGRGVYGYTF.

The gene calls are TRBV19 and TRBJ1-1, with 9 nucleotides matching TRBD1. Losses at the gene ends were 4 bases for V and 6 bases for J; bases not matched to a gene: 12. Germline V CDR1 and CDR2: LNHDA, SQIVND (reference sequence). The CDR3 runs 16 residues. DNA for the CDR3: TGTGCCAGTAGTAGGGACAGGGAGTTGGGTGGGCCTGAAGCTTTCTTT. It translates to CASSRDRELGGPEAFF.

The genes are TRBV11-2 and TRBJ1-1; D is ambiguous. The V and J ends lost 6 bases and 1 base respectively, with 6 bases between them. Germline lookup yields CDR1 SGHAT and CDR2 FQNNGV. There are 12 residues in the CDR3. The CDR3 spells CASRDGNTEAFF. CDR3 in DNA: TGTGCCAGCAGGGACGGGAACACTGAAGCTTTCTTT. Supplemented by reference TRBV11-2 and TRBJ1-1, the full variable domain reads EAGVAQSPRYKIIEKRQSVAFWCNPISGHATLYWYQQILGQGPKLLIQFQNNGVVDDSQLPKDRFSAERLKGVDSTLKIQPAKLEDSAVYLCASRDGNTEAFFGQGTRLTVV.

The V and J genes are TRBV5-1 and TRBJ2-1; no firm D call. The V end was cut by 4 bases, the J end by 0 bases, with 11 bases between. Germline V lookup: CDR1 SGHRS, CDR2 YFSETQ. The CDR3 loop spans 15 amino acids. The CDR3 protein is CASSQTPSSYNEQFF. The CDR3 nucleotides read TGCGCCAGCAGCCAAACGCCGAGCTCCTACAATGAGCAGTTCTTC. The full variable domain, in which reference TRBV5-1 and TRBJ2-1 provide the parts outside the CDR3, is KAGVTQTPRYLIKTRGQQVTLSCSPISGHRSVSWYQQTPGQGLQFLFEYFSETQRNKGNFPGRFSGRQFSNSRSEMNVSTLELGDSALYLCASSQTPSSYNEQFFGPGTRLTVL.

In this sample, this clone turned up once. The V and J genes are TRBV29-1 and TRBJ1-1, with D possibly matching TRBD1 (5 bases). Germline CDR1 reads SQVTM; CDR2 reads ANQGSEA. Trimming left V 4 bases short and J 5 bases short, with 17 bases between. CDR3 size: 14 residues. The CDR3: CSVVNWVGATEAFF. The CDR3 DNA reads as TGCAGCGTTGTAAACTGGGTAGGGGCGACTGAAGCTTTCTTT.

V usage is TRBV6-6 and J usage is TRBJ2-3; the match to TRBD2 covers 9 bases. V lost 2 bases to trimming and J lost 3 bases; unmatched junction nucleotides: 3. CDR3 length: 15 residues. The V gene's germline CDR1 is MNHNY and CDR2 SVGAGI (reference sequence). Here the CDR3 reads CASSYQTSGTDTQYF. The CDR3 DNA is TGTGCCAGCAGTTACCAGACTAGCGGTACAGATACGCAGTATTTT.

This clone was recorded a few times. Different DNA sequences within this sample yield the same CDR3. The rearrangement joins TRBV5-1 to TRBJ1-6, with TRBD1 matching over 7 bases. Germline V lookup: CDR1 SGHRS, CDR2 YFSETQ. The V segment lost 2 bases and the J segment 4 bases; nucleotides outside the gene matches: 0. This CDR3 has 14 amino acids. CDR3 sequence reads: CASSLQGYNSPLHF. CDR3 sequence (DNA): TGCGCCAGCAGCTTACAGGGGTATAATTCACCCCTCCACTTT.

J is TRBJ2-5 and V is TRBV14; TRBD1 is a possible D gene (6 bases). CDR1 is SGHDN and CDR2 is FVKESK in the germline V gene. V was clipped by 0 bases and J by 4 bases, with 18 bases between them. This CDR3 is 17 amino acids long. CDR3 in amino acids: CASSQDRRGGGRETQYF. In DNA form, the CDR3 reads TGTGCCAGCAGCCAAGATCGCAGGGGCGGAGGCCGAGAGACCCAGTACTTC.